This passage covers 5 T cell receptor beta chains from one sample sequenced in a study of blood T cell repertoires in COVID-19. Measured with immunoSEQ multiplex PCR; TCRdb has only the in-frame clones, and not every one. The repertoire holds more than 60,000 clones, with 86% as singletons. Sequencing was carried out using peripheral blood. Every receptor here comes from an elderly man with COVID-19, enrolled during active disease.

This clone was seen a few times. The chain links TRBV6-2 or TRBV6-3 to TRBJ2-7, with TRBD1 as a possible D gene (5 bases). V gave up 2 bases and J gave up 1 base, with 9 bases separating them. The CDR3 is made up of 14 amino acids. Germline assignment: CDR1 MNHEY and CDR2 SVGEGT. The CDR3 loop reads CASSYQTESYEQYF. In DNA, the CDR3 is TGTGCCAGCAGTTACCAGACAGAATCCTACGAGCAGTACTTC.

The chain couples TRBV7-8 to TRBJ2-7; 8 bases match TRBD1. The CDR3 runs 13 residues. The germline V gene has CDR1 SGHVS and CDR2 FQNEAQ. Germline trimming cut 4 bases from V and 7 bases from J; bases unmatched to any gene: 6. The chain's CDR3 is CASSSDRGGEQYF. The DNA for the CDR3 is TGTGCCAGCAGCTCCGACAGGGGTGGAGAGCAGTACTTC.

V usage is TRBV7-6 and J usage is TRBJ1-6; TRBD1 matches 7 bases. The CDR3 runs to 15 residues. V lost 1 base to trimming and J lost 9 bases; unmatched junction nucleotides: 6. Germline loops: CDR1 SGHVS, CDR2 FNYEAQ. CDR3 in amino acids: CASSLGRGEASPLHF. The CDR3 coding sequence is TGTGCCAGCAGCTTAGGCAGGGGGGAGGCTTCACCCCTCCACTTT.

This clone was seen just once. The CDR3, as DNA: TGTGCCAGCAGCGAAGGACAGGGGGCTGGAAACACCATATATTTT. Its protein product is CASSEGQGAGNTIYF. The J gene is TRBJ1-3, the V gene TRBV9; 10 bases fit TRBD1. The V and J ends lost 3 bases and 2 bases, in that order; junction bases with no gene match: 2. CDR1 is SGDLS, CDR2 YYNGEE, per germline. This CDR3 spans 15 amino acids.

This sequence joins TRBV6-1 and TRBJ1-1; 10 nucleotides line up with TRBD1. The J segment lost 1 base and the V segment lost 4 bases, leaving 15 bases of the junction unmatched. The CDR3 covers 19 residues. Per the germline V gene, CDR1 is MNHNS and CDR2 is SASEGT. Here the CDR3 DNA reads TGTGCCAGCAGTGCGGCGGAAGGGACAGGGGCGGGTCGGAACACTGAAGCTTTCTTT. It yields the protein CASSAAEGTGAGRNTEAFF.